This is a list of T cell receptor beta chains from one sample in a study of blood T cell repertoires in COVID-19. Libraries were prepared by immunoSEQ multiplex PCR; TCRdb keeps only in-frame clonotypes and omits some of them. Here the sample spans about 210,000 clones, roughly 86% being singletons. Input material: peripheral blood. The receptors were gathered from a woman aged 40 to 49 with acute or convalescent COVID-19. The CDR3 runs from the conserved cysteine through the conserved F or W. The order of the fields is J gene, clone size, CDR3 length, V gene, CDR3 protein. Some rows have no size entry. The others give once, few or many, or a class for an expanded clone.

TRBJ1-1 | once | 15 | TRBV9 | CASSVGDRVDTEAFF
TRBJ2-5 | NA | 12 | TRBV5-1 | CASNINKETQYF
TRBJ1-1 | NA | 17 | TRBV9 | CASSINRDRVRDTEAFF
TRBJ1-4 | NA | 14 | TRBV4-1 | CASSRDSGNEKLFF
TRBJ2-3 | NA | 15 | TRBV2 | CASSVTSGSRDTQYF
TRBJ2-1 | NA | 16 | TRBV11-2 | CASSKTLAGGDSEQFF
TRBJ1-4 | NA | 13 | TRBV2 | CASSQEGREKLFF
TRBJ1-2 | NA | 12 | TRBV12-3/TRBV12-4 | CASSLGLGGYTF
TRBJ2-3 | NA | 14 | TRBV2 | CASSGTGVGDTQYF
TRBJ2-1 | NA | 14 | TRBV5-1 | CASSALPQVGEQFF
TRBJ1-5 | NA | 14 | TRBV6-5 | CASLHGESNQPQHF
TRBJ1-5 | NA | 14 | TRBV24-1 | CAAQSTGEGQPQHF
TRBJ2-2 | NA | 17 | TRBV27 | CASRPASGTGRAGELFF
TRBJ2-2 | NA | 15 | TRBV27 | CASSLWGDSTGELFF
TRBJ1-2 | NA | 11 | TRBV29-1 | CSVATGEGYTF
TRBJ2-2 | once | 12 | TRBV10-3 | CAISQGAGELFF
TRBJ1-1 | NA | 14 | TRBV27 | CASSSWDRNTEAFF
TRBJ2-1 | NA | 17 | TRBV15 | CATSRNLGTSGHNEQFF
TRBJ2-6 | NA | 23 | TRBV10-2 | CASSESPPASGGEWVSGANVLTF
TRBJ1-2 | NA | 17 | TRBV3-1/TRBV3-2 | CASSPRWDIGTSIKYTF
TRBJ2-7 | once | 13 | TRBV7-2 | CASSFQGPYEQYF
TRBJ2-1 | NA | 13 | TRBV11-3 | CASSSDYYNEQFF
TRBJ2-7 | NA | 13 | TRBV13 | CASSSDRGYEQYF
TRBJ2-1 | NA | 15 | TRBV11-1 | CASSSWTGLDNEQFF
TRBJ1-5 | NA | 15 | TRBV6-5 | CASSTRAGISQPQHF
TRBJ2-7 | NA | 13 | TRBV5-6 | CASSLSWTGEQYF
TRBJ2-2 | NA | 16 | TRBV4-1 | CASRAQEGLNTGELFF
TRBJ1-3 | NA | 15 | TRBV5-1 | CASSLDGARGNTIYF
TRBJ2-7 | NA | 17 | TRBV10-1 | CASSDTQLAGGTYEQYF
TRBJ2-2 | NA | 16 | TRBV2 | CASSATSGGPTGELFF